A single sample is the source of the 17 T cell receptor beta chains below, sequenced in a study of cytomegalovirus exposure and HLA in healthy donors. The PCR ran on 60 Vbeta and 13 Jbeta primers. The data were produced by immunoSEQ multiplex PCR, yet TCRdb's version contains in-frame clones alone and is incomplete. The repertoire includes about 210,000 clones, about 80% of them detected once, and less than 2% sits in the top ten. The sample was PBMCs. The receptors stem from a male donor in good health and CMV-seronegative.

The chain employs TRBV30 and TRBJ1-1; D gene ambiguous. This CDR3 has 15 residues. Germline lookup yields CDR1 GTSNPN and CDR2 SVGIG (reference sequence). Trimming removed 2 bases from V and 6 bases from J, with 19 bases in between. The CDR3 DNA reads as TGTGCCTGGAGTTCATACCCGGGAGGGAGCGCTGAAGCTTTCTTT. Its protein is CAWSSYPGGSAEAFF.

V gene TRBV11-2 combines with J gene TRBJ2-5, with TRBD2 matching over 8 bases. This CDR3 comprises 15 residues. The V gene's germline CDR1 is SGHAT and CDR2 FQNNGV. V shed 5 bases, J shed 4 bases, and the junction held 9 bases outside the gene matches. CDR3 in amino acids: CASSPLAGNSETQYF. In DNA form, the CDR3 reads TGTGCCAGCAGCCCCCTAGCGGGTAATTCAGAGACCCAGTACTTC.

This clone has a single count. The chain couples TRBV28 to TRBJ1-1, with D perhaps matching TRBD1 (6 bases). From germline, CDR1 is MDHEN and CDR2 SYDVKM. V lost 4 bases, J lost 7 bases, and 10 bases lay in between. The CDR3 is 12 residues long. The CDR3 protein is CASSSTGDEAFF. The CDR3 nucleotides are TGTGCCAGCAGTTCGACAGGAGATGAAGCTTTCTTT.

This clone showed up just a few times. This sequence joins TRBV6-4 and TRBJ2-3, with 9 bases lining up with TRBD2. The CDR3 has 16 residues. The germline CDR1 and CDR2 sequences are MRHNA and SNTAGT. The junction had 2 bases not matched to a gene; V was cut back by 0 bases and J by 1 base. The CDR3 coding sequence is TGTGCCAGCAGTGACTCTGGCGGGGGGGGCACAGATACGCAGTATTTT. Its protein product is CASSDSGGGGTDTQYF.

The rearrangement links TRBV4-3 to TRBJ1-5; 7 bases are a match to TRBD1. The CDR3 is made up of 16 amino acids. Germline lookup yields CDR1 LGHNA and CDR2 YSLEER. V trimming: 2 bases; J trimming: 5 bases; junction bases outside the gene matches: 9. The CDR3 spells CASSQKWGTGDQPQHF. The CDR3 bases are TGCGCCAGCAGCCAAAAATGGGGCACAGGGGATCAGCCCCAGCATTTT.

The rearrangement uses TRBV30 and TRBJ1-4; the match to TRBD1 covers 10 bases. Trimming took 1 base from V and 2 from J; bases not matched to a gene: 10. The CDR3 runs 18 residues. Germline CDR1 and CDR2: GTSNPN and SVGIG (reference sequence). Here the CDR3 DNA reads TGTGCCTGGAGTGGAGACAGGGGGCTCGGTGGCACTAATGAAAAACTGTTTTTT. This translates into CAWSGDRGLGGTNEKLFF.

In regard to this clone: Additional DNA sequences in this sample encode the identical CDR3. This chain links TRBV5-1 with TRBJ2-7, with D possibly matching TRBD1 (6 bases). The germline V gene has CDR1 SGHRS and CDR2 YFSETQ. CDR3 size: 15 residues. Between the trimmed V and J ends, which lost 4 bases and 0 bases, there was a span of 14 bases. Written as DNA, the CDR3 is TGCGCCAGCAGCCTGGCGGTACAGGGCTCCTACGAGCAGTACTTC. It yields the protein CASSLAVQGSYEQYF.

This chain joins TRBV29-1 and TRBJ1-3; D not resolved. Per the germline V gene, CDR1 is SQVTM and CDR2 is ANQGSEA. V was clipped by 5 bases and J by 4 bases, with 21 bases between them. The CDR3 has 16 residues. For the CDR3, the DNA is TGCAGCGTTTCCCAGGCGGGTGTTGGAGGAGGAAACACCATATATTTT. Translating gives CSVSQAGVGGGNTIYF.

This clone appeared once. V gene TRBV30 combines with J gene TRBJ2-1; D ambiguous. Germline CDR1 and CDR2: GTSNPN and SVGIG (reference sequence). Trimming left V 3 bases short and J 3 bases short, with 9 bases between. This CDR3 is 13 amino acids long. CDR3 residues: CAWRWASYNEQFF. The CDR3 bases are TGTGCCTGGAGATGGGCCAGCTACAATGAGCAGTTCTTC.

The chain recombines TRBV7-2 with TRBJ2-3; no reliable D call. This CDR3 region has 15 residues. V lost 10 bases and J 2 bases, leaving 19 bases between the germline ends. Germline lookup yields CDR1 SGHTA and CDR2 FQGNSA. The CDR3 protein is CATTLSRAPTDTQYF. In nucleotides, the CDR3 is TGTGCCACAACCCTCTCTAGAGCCCCCACAGATACGCAGTATTTT.

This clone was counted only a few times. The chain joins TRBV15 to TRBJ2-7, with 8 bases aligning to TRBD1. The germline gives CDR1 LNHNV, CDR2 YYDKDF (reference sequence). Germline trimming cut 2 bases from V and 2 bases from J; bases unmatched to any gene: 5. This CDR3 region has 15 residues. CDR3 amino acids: CATSRPPQGAYEQYF. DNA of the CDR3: TGTGCCACCAGCAGACCTCCACAGGGGGCCTACGAGCAGTACTTC.

CDR3: CASSPGQVRTDTQYF. DNA of the CDR3: TGCGCCAGCAGCCCGGGACAGGTCCGCACAGATACGCAGTATTTT. The chain couples TRBV5-1 to TRBJ2-3, with 8 bases lining up with TRBD1. The V segment lost 4 bases and the J segment 1 base; nucleotides outside the gene matches: 5. From germline, CDR1 is SGHRS and CDR2 YFSETQ. The CDR3 spans 15 residues.

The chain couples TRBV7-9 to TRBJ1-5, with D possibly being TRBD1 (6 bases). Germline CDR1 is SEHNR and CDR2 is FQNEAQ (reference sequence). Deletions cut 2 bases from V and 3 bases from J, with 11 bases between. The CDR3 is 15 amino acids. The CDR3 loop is CASSLTGRPNQPQHF. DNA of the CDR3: TGTGCCAGCAGCTTAACAGGGCGCCCCAATCAGCCCCAGCATTTT.

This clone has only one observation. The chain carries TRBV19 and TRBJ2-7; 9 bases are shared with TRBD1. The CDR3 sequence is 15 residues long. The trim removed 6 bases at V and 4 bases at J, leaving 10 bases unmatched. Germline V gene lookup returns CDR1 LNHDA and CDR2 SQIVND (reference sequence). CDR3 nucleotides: TGTGCCAGTAGGCCTGGGACAGGGATTTATTACGAGCAGTACTTC. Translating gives CASRPGTGIYYEQYF.

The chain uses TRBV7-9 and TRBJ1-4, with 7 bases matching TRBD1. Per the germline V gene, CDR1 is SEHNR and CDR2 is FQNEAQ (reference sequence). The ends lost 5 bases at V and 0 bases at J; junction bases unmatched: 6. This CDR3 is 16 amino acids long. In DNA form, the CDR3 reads TGTGCCAGCAGCGTCACAGGGGAGGCAACTAATGAAAAACTGTTTTTT. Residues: CASSVTGEATNEKLFF.

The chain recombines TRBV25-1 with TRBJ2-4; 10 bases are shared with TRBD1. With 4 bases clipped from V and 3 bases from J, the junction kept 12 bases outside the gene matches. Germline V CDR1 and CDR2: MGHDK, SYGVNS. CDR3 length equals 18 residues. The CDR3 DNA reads TGTGCCAGCAGTGCCCGGGACAGGGGCGAATCTTACAAAAACATTCAGTACTTC. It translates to CASSARDRGESYKNIQYF.

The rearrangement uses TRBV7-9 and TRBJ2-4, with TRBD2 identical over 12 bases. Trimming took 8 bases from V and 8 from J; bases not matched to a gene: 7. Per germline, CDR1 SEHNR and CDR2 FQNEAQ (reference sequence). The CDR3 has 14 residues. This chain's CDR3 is CASSASGREYIQYF. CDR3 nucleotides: TGTGCCAGCTCGGCTAGCGGGAGGGAATACATTCAGTACTTC.